Below, 4 T cell receptor beta chains from the same sample are listed, as sequenced in a study of cytomegalovirus exposure and HLA in healthy donors. PCR involved 60 Vbeta and 13 Jbeta primers. Clones were sequenced by immunoSEQ multiplex PCR, and TCRdb holds only the in-frame ones, with some missing. The data show approximately 120,000 clones, and the top ten clones hold about 0.93%. Sequencing was carried out using PBMCs. These receptors were collected from a man aged 18 to 29 in good health and CMV-seronegative.

V and J are TRBV5-1 and TRBJ2-7; the match to TRBD2 covers 10 bases. The germline V gene encodes CDR1 SGHRS and CDR2 YFSETQ. This CDR3 has 15 amino acids. Losses at the gene ends were 2 bases for V and 2 bases for J; bases not matched to a gene: 4. CDR3 nucleotides: TGCGCCAGCAGCTTCCTAGCGGGAGAGACCTACGAGCAGTACTTC. Protein sequence: CASSFLAGETYEQYF. Variable domain in full (rest from reference TRBV5-1 and TRBJ2-7): KAGVTQTPRYLIKTRGQQVTLSCSPISGHRSVSWYQQTPGQGLQFLFEYFSETQRNKGNFPGRFSGRQFSNSRSEMNVSTLELGDSALYLCASSFLAGETYEQYFGPGTRLTVT.

The V and J genes are TRBV10-2 and TRBJ1-1, with 7 bases fitting TRBD1. Germline trimming cut 5 bases from V and 0 bases from J; bases unmatched to any gene: 3. Germline V gene data show CDR1 as WSHSY and CDR2 as SAAADI. This CDR3 spans 14 amino acids. The DNA for the CDR3 is TGCGCCAGCAGTAGGGACAGTTTGAACACTGAAGCTTTCTTT. Amino acids: CASSRDSLNTEAFF.

CDR3 residues: CASSLPLVPGGEQFF. The CDR3 region has the DNA TGTGCCAGCAGTTTACCACTAGTGCCCGGGGGTGAGCAGTTCTTC. The chain combines TRBV6-6 with TRBJ2-1; a possible D gene is TRBD2 (6 bases). CDR1 MNHNY and CDR2 SVGAGI come from the germline V gene (reference sequence). Deletions cut 4 bases from V and 9 bases from J, with 19 bases between. CDR3 length: 15 residues.

The chain joins TRBV30 to TRBJ2-1; D is unresolved. The CDR3 extends over 15 amino acids. Germline CDR1 and CDR2: GTSNPN and SVGIG (reference sequence). The germline V and J ends were trimmed by 0 bases and 6 bases, with 15 bases remaining between them. The CDR3 coding sequence is TGTGCCTGGAGTGTTTTGCGTCGATTTCCCAATGAGCAGTTCTTC. Its translation: CAWSVLRRFPNEQFF.